This TCR beta chain appears in the sequencing data of a study of T-cell reconstitution after alpha-beta-depleted transplantation in children. This clonotype was detected only a few times. Unique molecular identifiers were incorporated during preparation of the TCRbeta library. MiXCR was run by TCRdb on the PCR reads, yielding one entry per CDR3 protein. This table holds around 600,000 distinct CDR3 sequences, around a sixth found once. Germline-derived CDR1 and CDR2 are LNHNV and YYDKDF (reference sequence). Trimming pared 2 bases from V and 0 bases from J, leaving 17 bases between. The CDR3 has 19 residues.

The clonotype originates from a human donor who donated a stem cell graft to a child with acute myeloid leukemia. Sequencing used PBMCs from the stem cell graft donor, obtained from the stem cell graft. The rearrangement uses TRBV15 and TRBJ2-6; D call uncertain. The CDR3 is CATSRLSGPRASGANVLTF. The DNA of the CDR3 is TGTGCCACCAGCAGACTGTCCGGGCCTAGGGCCTCTGGGGCCAACGTCCTGACTTTC.